This T cell receptor beta chain is from a study of blood T cell repertoires in COVID-19. Across the whole study: T cells, B-cell-depleted T cells, or PBMCs provided the cDNA or gDNA that served as material.

The length of the CDR3 is 13 residues. Germline CDR1 is SNHLY and CDR2 is FYNNEI. V gave up 7 bases and J gave up 1 base, with 10 bases separating them. Per the study methods: Estimation of nucleated cell counts was performed using reference gene primer amplification. Here immunoSEQ multiplex PCR was the method, and the copy in TCRdb shows in-frame clones only, minus some. The DNA was the basis for D and trimming; V, J and clone size are from that table. The table has about 300,000 clones, approximately 88% seen once. The J gene is TRBJ1-1, the V gene TRBV2; a weak D match, TRBD1 (6 bases). This TCR came from a woman aged 25 to 45 who had recovered from COVID-19. Sequencing used peripheral blood. In nucleotides, the CDR3 is TGTGCCAGCACTCCGACAGGGAACACTGAAGCTTTCTTT. It yields the protein CASTPTGNTEAFF.